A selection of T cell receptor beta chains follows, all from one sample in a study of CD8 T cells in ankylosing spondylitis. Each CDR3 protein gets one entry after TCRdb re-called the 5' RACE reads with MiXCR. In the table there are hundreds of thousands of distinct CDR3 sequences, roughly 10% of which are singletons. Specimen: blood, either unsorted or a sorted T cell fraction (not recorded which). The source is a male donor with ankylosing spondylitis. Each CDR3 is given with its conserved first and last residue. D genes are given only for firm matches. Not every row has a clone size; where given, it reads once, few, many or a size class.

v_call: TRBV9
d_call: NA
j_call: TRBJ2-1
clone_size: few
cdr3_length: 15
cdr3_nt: TGTGCCAGCAGCGCGGACCTTGGGGCCTACAATGAGCAGTTCTTC
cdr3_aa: CASSADLGAYNEQFF

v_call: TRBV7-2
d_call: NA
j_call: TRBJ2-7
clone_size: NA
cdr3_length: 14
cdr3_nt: TGTGCCAGCAGCCGTTCGGGGGTCGCCTACGAGCAGTACTTC
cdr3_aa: CASSRSGVAYEQYF

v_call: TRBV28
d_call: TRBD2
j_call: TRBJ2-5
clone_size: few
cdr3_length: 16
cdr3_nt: TGTGCCAGCAGTTTATATCGAGCGGGAGTACAAGAGACCCAGTACTTC
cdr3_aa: CASSLYRAGVQETQYF

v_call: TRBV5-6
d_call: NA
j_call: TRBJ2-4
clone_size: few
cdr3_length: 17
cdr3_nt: TGTGCCAGCAGCAGAATGAGCCTCAGGGCTTCCAAAAACATTCAGTACTTC
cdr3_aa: CASSRMSLRASKNIQYF

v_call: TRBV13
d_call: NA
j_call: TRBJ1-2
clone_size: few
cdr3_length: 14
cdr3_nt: TGTGCCAGCAGCCCCCCCGGCGGGCTTGCCTTCTACACCTTC
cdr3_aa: CASSPPGGLAFYTF

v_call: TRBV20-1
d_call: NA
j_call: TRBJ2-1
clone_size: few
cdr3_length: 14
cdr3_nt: TGCAGTGCTAGAGTTGCGGGGTCGGTGGATGAGCAGTTCTTC
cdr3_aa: CSARVAGSVDEQFF

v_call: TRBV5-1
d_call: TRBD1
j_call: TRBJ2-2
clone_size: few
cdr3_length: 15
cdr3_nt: TGCGCCAGCAGCGGAGTACCCAGGGGGCGCGGGGAGCTGTTTTTT
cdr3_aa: CASSGVPRGRGELFF

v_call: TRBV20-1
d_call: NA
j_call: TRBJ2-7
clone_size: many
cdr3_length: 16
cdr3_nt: TGCAGTGCTAGAGGTTTACGGGGTATGAGATCCTACGAGCAGTACTTC
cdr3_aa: CSARGLRGMRSYEQYF

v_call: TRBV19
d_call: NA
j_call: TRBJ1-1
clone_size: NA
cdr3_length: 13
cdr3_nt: TGTGCCAGTAGTGCGAAGGGTTACACTGAAGCTTTCTTT
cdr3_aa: CASSAKGYTEAFF

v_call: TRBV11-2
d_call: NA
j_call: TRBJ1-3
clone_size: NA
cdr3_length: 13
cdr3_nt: TGTGCCAGCAGCTTCCTTTACGGGAACACCATATATTTT
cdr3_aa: CASSFLYGNTIYF

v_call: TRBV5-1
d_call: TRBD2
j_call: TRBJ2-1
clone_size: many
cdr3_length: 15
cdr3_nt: TGCGCCAGCAGCACCCTAGCGGCGGCCTACAATGAGCAGTTCTTC
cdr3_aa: CASSTLAAAYNEQFF

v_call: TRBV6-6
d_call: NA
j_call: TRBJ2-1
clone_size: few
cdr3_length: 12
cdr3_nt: TGTGCCAGCAGTGCCGGGGACAATGAGCAGTTCTTC
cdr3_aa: CASSAGDNEQFF

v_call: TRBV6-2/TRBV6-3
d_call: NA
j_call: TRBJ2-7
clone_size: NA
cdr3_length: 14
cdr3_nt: TGTGCCAGCAGTTACTCAGGCAAGTACTACGAGCAGTACTTC
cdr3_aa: CASSYSGKYYEQYF

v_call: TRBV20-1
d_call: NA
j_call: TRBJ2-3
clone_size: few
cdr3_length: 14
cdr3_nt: TGCAGTGCTAGAATCTTAGGGAACACAGATACGCAGTATTTT
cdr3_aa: CSARILGNTDTQYF